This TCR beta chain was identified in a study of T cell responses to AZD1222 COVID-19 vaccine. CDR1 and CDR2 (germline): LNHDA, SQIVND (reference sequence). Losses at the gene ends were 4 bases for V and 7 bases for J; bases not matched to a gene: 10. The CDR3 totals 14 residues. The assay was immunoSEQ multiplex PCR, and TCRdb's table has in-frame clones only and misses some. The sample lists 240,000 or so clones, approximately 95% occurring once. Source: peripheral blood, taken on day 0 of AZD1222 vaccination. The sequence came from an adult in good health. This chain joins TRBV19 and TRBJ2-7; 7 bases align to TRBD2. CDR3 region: CASSTGTTGGEQYF. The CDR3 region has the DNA TGTGCCAGTAGTACCGGGACTACCGGAGGGGAGCAGTACTTC.